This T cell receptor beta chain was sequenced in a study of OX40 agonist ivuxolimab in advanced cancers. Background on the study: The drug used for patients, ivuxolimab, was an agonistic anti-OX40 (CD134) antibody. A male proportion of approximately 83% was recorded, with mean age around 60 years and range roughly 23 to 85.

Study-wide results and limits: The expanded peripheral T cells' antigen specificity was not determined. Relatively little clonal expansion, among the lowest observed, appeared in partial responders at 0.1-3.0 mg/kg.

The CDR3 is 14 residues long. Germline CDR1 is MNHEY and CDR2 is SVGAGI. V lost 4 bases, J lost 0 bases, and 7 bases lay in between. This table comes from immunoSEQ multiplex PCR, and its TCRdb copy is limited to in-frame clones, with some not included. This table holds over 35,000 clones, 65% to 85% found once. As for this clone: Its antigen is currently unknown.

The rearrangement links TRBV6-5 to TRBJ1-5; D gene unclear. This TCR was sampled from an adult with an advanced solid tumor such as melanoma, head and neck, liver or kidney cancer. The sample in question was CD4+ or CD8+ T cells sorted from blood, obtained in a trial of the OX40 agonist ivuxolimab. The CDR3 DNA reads TGTGCCAGCAGTTCCCTTTATAGCAATCAGCCCCAGCATTTT. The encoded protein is CASSSLYSNQPQHF.